This TCR beta chain was profiled in a study of multiple sclerosis patients with progressive multifocal leukoencephalopathy. Time point reported: before natalizumab initiation. Before the first natalizumab infusion, T0 blood samples were taken. Whole-study results and caveats: At PML onset, no shared TRBV or TRBJ gene usage was seen. The findings' link to JC virus versus immunocompromise remained uncertain.

Details on this clone: Its specificity is not known.

Each PCR contained spiked synthetic TR CDR3 controls spanning every V-J pairing. TCRdb's table, derived via immunoSEQ multiplex PCR, lists solely in-frame clones and lacks some. The repertoire holds fewer than 40,000 clones, roughly 90% seen once, with over 1.3% in the top ten. The CDR3 sequence is 18 residues long. Germline V gene data show CDR1 as LNHDA and CDR2 as SQIVND (reference sequence). The J segment lost 7 bases and the V segment lost 1 base, leaving 13 bases of the junction unmatched. V gene TRBV19 combines with J gene TRBJ2-7; 13 nucleotides align to TRBD2. The TCR was taken from a human donor with multiple sclerosis. Sequenced material: PBMCs. Written as DNA, the CDR3 is TGTGCCAGTAGTATAGCTCGAGGAGGACTAGCGGGAGTGGTAGAGCAGTACTTC. Its translation is CASSIARGGLAGVVEQYF. The full variable domain, in which reference TRBV19 and TRBJ2-7 provide the parts outside the CDR3, is DGGITQSPKYLFRKEGQNVTLSCEQNLNHDAMYWYRQDPGQGLRLIYYSQIVNDFQKGDIAEGYSVSREKKESFPLTVTSAQKNPTAFYLCASSIARGGLAGVVEQYFGPGTRLTVT.